The 3 T cell receptor beta chains reported below all come from one sample, sequenced in a study of patients and donors after allogeneic stem cell transplantation. TCRdb redid the calling of the RT-PCR reads with MiXCR, one entry per CDR3 protein. This table holds around 150,000 distinct CDR3 sequences, 37% found once. The sample consisted of blood, either unsorted or a sorted T cell fraction (not recorded which). Receptors originate from a human donor who was either an allogeneic HSCT recipient or a stem cell or donor lymphocyte infusion donor (not recorded which). It is not recorded whose cells these are; they may come from a transplant donor.

This clonotype has a handful of counts. J is TRBJ1-1 and V is TRBV10-3, with TRBD1 matching 8 bases. Trimming at V came to 6 bases and at J to 1 base, leaving 4 bases not matched to a gene. The CDR3 has 14 residues. Germline V gives CDR1 ENHRY, CDR2 SYGVKD. In DNA form, the CDR3 reads TGTGCCATCAGGTCGGACAGGGCGAACACTGAAGCTTTCTTT. Its protein is CAIRSDRANTEAFF.

The chain couples TRBV7-2 to TRBJ2-3; D uncertain. The CDR3 runs to 14 residues. CDR1 and CDR2 (germline): SGHTA, FQGNSA. V lost 1 base to trimming and J lost 2 bases, with 7 bases between them. The CDR3 coding sequence is TGTGCCAGCAGCTTAGATAGATCCACAGATACGCAGTATTTT. Translation: CASSLDRSTDTQYF.

The V and J genes are TRBV20-1 and TRBJ1-6; TRBD1 matches 7 bases. Germline CDR1 and CDR2: DFQATT and SNEGSKA (reference sequence). CDR3 length: 14 amino acids. CDR3 DNA sequence: TGCCGCGGTTCTAGGGACAGTTTAAATTCACCCCTCCACTTT. Its translation: CRGSRDSLNSPLHF.